Sequencing of this TCR beta chain was carried out in a study of cytomegalovirus exposure and HLA in healthy donors. PCR involved 60 Vbeta and 13 Jbeta primers. Some clones are missing from TCRdb's copy, which holds only in-frame ones; the method was immunoSEQ multiplex PCR. Among 150,000 to 200,000 clones listed, less than 90% were seen once. Study-wide points: It was only CMV serostatus that was available as immune exposure information.

The germline V and J ends were trimmed by 5 bases and 3 bases, with 12 bases remaining between them. CDR3 length: 13 amino acids. Germline assignment: CDR1 SQVTM and CDR2 ANQGSEA. Comment on this clone: Its specificity is unknown. In the same sample, other DNA sequences code for this CDR3.

This chain uses TRBV29-1 with TRBJ2-3; D possibly corresponds to TRBD1 (5 bases). The origin of this receptor is a girl less than two years old in good health and CMV-seronegative. The sequencing sample was made of PBMCs. The CDR3 here is CSVRGRATDTQYF. The CDR3, as DNA: TGCAGCGTTCGCGGCAGGGCTACAGATACGCAGTATTTT.